Described below is a single T cell receptor (beta chain) sequence and its context. Its specificity is unknown. This specimen comes from a study of CD8+CD57+ T cells in acquired aplastic anemia. Study results and limitations: About 29 sequences, all CD8+ CDR3, were shared between patients and controls. No significant patient-versus-control difference appeared in CD8+ Simpson's diversity.

The CDR3 is 14 residues long. The germline gives CDR1 SGDLS, CDR2 YYNGEE. V was cut by 4 bases and J by 7 bases, with 16 bases left in between. Patients picked for sequencing had shown CD8+CD57+ cell expansion detected by flow cytometry. Untreated patients provided the blood samples, with no therapy given before sampling. CDR3 and TCR beta VDJ profiling relied on a genomic DNA template. From the reads, TCRdb called clonotypes with MiXCR, one entry per CDR3 protein. Of approximately 250,000 distinct CDR3 sequences in the sample, 82% were seen once. The chain has TRBV9 and TRBJ2-3; maybe TRBD2 (5 bases). Sequenced material: sorted CD4+, CD8+, or CD8+CD57+ T cells (not recorded which) from PBMCs. The origin of this receptor is a human donor with aplastic anemia. In nucleotides, the CDR3 is TGTGCCAGCAGCTTAGCGTCAGATACGCATACGCAGTATTTT. Its translation: CASSLASDTHTQYF.